This T cell receptor (beta chain) was recorded in a study of beta chain features in type 1 diabetes. Study information: In age, gender and cell yields, patients were similar to healthy donors.

General study findings and limits: There was a moderate but significant shortening of TCRB CDR3s in all four CD4+ subsets of Type 1 diabetes patients. A definitive answer on HLA type influencing TCRB rearrangement was not reached here.

Concerning this clone: Its matching antigen is unknown.

Investigators reverse transcribed all isolated RNA, so they sequenced expressed TCRB transcripts. Here immunoSEQ multiplex PCR was the method, and the copy in TCRdb shows in-frame clones only, minus some. Of around 50,000 clones in the sample, approximately 44% are singletons; the top ten hold 0.13%. A CD45RO/CCR7/CD25/CD127/CD95/CD27 panel sorted naive, central memory, regulatory and stem cell-like memory CD4+ cells. Post-sort purity exceeded 95% for all sorted populations. This CDR3 has 15 residues. The germline V gene has CDR1 MDHEN and CDR2 SYDVKM. The trim removed 6 bases at V and 0 bases at J, leaving 2 bases unmatched.

The source of this sequence is a man aged 25 to 45 with type 1 diabetes. The specimen sequenced was stem cell memory CD4+ T cells from blood. The chain links TRBV28 to TRBJ2-1; TRBD2 matches at 10 bases. CDR3 protein: CASRSSGSSYNEQFF. In nucleotides, the CDR3 is TGTGCCAGCAGATCTAGCGGGAGCTCCTACAATGAGCAGTTCTTC.